Detailed here is one T cell receptor beta chain. CDR1 and CDR2 from the germline V gene are SGHVS and FQNEAQ. The CDR3 sequence is 15 residues long. V trimming: 2 bases; J trimming: 5 bases; junction bases outside the gene matches: 6. This record comes from a study of blood T cell repertoires in COVID-19. Study processing details: Amplification from reference gene primers served as the basis for estimated nucleated cell counts. TCRdb's copy holds only in-frame clones and misses some; the assay was immunoSEQ multiplex PCR. V, J and clone size were drawn from that table, and D and trimming were deduced from the DNA. The data hold tens of thousands of clones, with 75% to 80% observed a single time.

The chain has TRBV7-8 and TRBJ1-5; 7 positions agree with TRBD1. The sample consisted of peripheral blood. The TCR originated in a man between 70 and 80 years old with COVID-19, enrolled during active disease. The CDR3 region is CASSLNRGGDQPQHF. CDR3 in DNA: TGTGCCAGCAGCTTAAATAGAGGGGGCGATCAGCCCCAGCATTTT.